The rows below give T cell receptor beta chains drawn from one sample of a study of blood T cell repertoires in COVID-19. The assay was immunoSEQ multiplex PCR, and TCRdb's table has in-frame clones only and misses some. The data contain about 120,000 clones, approximately 90% of them singletons. Sequenced input: peripheral blood. All receptors derive from a man aged 45-65 years with acute or convalescent COVID-19. Each CDR3 is given with its conserved first and last residue. Each record gives: V gene, CDR3 length, D gene, J gene, clone size, CDR3 DNA, CDR3 protein. The D gene is left open where the match is weak. Some rows mark clone size as missing; the rest say once, few, many or name a class of expanded clone.

TRBV4-1,15,-,TRBJ2-2,-,TGCGCCAGCAGCCAAGATCCACGTTCGGGGAGGGAGCTGTTTTTT,CASSQDPRSGRELFF
TRBV28,15,-,TRBJ1-5,-,TGTGCCAGCAGTTTCCCGAGACAGGATCGACAGCCCCAGCATTTT,CASSFPRQDRQPQHF
TRBV7-2,16,TRBD1,TRBJ1-2,-,TGTGCCAGCAAATACGATCCGGGACAGACTAACTATGGCTACACCTTC,CASKYDPGQTNYGYTF
TRBV7-3,12,-,TRBJ1-1,-,TGTGCCAGCAGCTTGACAGGCACTGAAGCTTTCTTT,CASSLTGTEAFF
TRBV7-6,12,-,TRBJ1-1,-,TGTGCCAGCAGCTTTTCGGGGGGTGAAGCTTTCTTT,CASSFSGGEAFF
TRBV5-4,17,TRBD1,TRBJ1-2,-,TGTGCCAGCAGCTATCCGGGACAGGGTTTCATTAACTATGGCTACACCTTC,CASSYPGQGFINYGYTF
TRBV19,15,TRBD1,TRBJ1-2,-,TGTGCCAGTAGTATAAATAGAGGGGGCAACTATGGCTACACCTTC,CASSINRGGNYGYTF
TRBV5-6,16,TRBD2,TRBJ2-5,-,TGTGCCAGCAGCTCGACTAGCGGGAGGGTCCAAGAGACCCAGTACTTC,CASSSTSGRVQETQYF
TRBV7-6,15,TRBD2,TRBJ2-1,-,TGTGCCAGCAGCCAGACTAGCGGGAGTTTCAATGAGCAGTTCTTC,CASSQTSGSFNEQFF
TRBV19,14,-,TRBJ1-1,-,TGTGCCAGTGAAAATCTTCCTATGAACACTGAAGCTTTCTTT,CASENLPMNTEAFF
TRBV27,16,-,TRBJ2-7,-,TGTGCCAGCAGTTTCGCGGGTCGGTCGGAATCCTACGAGCAGTACTTC,CASSFAGRSESYEQYF
TRBV5-1,13,TRBD1,TRBJ2-7,-,TGCGCCAGCAGCAAAACAGGGGTCGGCGAGCAGTACTTC,CASSKTGVGEQYF
TRBV6-6,14,TRBD2,TRBJ2-2,-,TGTGCCAGCAGTTTCTGGGGGGGCACCGGGGAGCTGTTTTTT,CASSFWGGTGELFF
TRBV29-1,13,-,TRBJ2-1,-,TGCAGCGTCGGGACTTGGACGGCTGGTGAGCAGTTCTTC,CSVGTWTAGEQFF
TRBV29-1,14,TRBD1,TRBJ2-3,-,TGCAGCGTTGAGAAGGGGGCCGTCGCAGATACGCAGTATTTT,CSVEKGAVADTQYF
TRBV10-3,15,TRBD1,TRBJ1-1,-,TGTGCCTCCGGGTCCCTCGGGGCAGGGGGCACTGAAGCTTTCTTT,CASGSLGAGGTEAFF
TRBV19,15,TRBD2,TRBJ2-1,-,TGTGCCACTTGTGCGGGGGGGAGCTCCTACAATGAGCAGTTCTTC,CATCAGGSSYNEQFF
TRBV7-2,15,-,TRBJ1-5,-,TGTGCCAGCAGCCCCCAGGGGACTAGCAATCAGCCCCAGCATTTT,CASSPQGTSNQPQHF
TRBV3-1/TRBV3-2,17,TRBD1,TRBJ1-2,-,TGTGCCAGCAGCCAAGATCTACAGGGGGCAGAGCGAGGAGGCTACACCTTC,CASSQDLQGAERGGYTF
TRBV9,16,-,TRBJ1-1,-,TGTGCCAGCAGCCCGCAGGGCGCCGAGACTAACACTGAAGCTTTCTTT,CASSPQGAETNTEAFF
TRBV6-5,14,-,TRBJ2-3,-,TGTGCCAGCAGTTACGGGCGGGGCACAGATACGCAGTATTTT,CASSYGRGTDTQYF
TRBV10-2,14,-,TRBJ1-2,-,TGCGCCAGCACCGATCCGGGACTGAACTATGGCTACACCTTC,CASTDPGLNYGYTF
TRBV7-2,13,-,TRBJ1-2,once,TGTGCCAGCAGCTTATGGGGGCAGCGTGGCTACACCTTC,CASSLWGQRGYTF
TRBV10-3,14,TRBD1,TRBJ1-2,-,TGTGCCACCAAAGGGTCAGGGGGCGCGGCTGGCTACACCTTC,CATKGSGGAAGYTF
TRBV2,16,-,TRBJ2-3,-,TGTGCCAGCAGTGAAAGGCTAGCTTTAGGGACAGATACGCAGTATTTT,CASSERLALGTDTQYF
TRBV7-3,15,-,TRBJ2-7,once,TGTGCCAGCAGCCCCCGGGGAACGCCATTCTACGAGCAGTACTTC,CASSPRGTPFYEQYF
TRBV11-2,16,-,TRBJ1-1,-,TGTGCCAGCAGCCCCCATGTGGGGGGAGTTAACACTGAAGCTTTCTTT,CASSPHVGGVNTEAFF
TRBV4-2,16,TRBD1,TRBJ1-5,few,TGTGCCAGCAGCCCTCGGACAGGAGGTTTCGGTCAGCCCCAGCATTTT,CASSPRTGGFGQPQHF
TRBV7-2,15,-,TRBJ1-3,once,TGTGCCAGCAGCTTAGGAGCAGGGGCGGGAAACACCATATATTTT,CASSLGAGAGNTIYF
TRBV12-3/TRBV12-4,13,-,TRBJ1-5,-,TGTGCCAGCAGCCTATATAGCAATCAGCCCCAGCATTTT,CASSLYSNQPQHF
TRBV20-1,13,TRBD1,TRBJ1-2,-,TGCAGTGCTAGTGAGACAGGGGGCGATGGCTACACCTTC,CSASETGGDGYTF
TRBV9,13,-,TRBJ1-1,-,TGTGCCAGCAGCGCGACAGTGAACACTGAAGCTTTCTTT,CASSATVNTEAFF
TRBV7-2,16,TRBD2,TRBJ2-2,-,TGTGCCAGCAGCTCAGCTAGCGGGAGGGCCACCGGGGAGCTGTTTTTT,CASSSASGRATGELFF
TRBV12-3/TRBV12-4,12,-,TRBJ1-4,-,TGTGCCAGCAGAAAGGGGCAGGAAAAACTGTTTTTT,CASRKGQEKLFF
TRBV30,15,-,TRBJ1-1,-,TGTGCCAGCTTGACGTGGGGCAGCCTAATACGGCGAGCTTTCTTT,CASLTWGSLIRRAFF
TRBV30,14,-,TRBJ1-1,-,TGTGCCTGGAGTGTACTAGTCGGTTATGGTGAAGCTTTCTTT,CAWSVLVGYGEAFF
TRBV6-5,14,TRBD1,TRBJ1-5,-,TGTGCCAGCAGCGGGACAGGGGGCTTTCAGCCCCAGCATTTT,CASSGTGGFQPQHF
TRBV18,12,-,TRBJ1-2,once,TGTGCCAGCTCACCAGAGAGGGATGGCTACACCTTC,CASSPERDGYTF
TRBV7-2,14,-,TRBJ1-2,-,TGTGCCAGCAGCCAACGGGATCCCCGTAGCGGCTACACCTTC,CASSQRDPRSGYTF
TRBV27,15,-,TRBJ2-7,-,TGTGCCAGCAGTTTGAAAAGGAGCCCCCCCCACGAGCAGTACTTC,CASSLKRSPPHEQYF
TRBV7-9,11,-,TRBJ2-5,-,TGTGCCAGCAGCTTCGGAGAGACCCAGTACTTC,CASSFGETQYF
TRBV5-1,13,-,TRBJ2-1,-,TGCGCCAGCACCTTACAGGAGTACAATGAGCAGTTCTTC,CASTLQEYNEQFF
TRBV7-9,15,TRBD1,TRBJ1-3,-,TGTGCCAGCAGCTTGGGACAGGGTGGTGGAAACACCATATATTTT,CASSLGQGGGNTIYF
TRBV6-1,19,-,TRBJ1-5,-,TGTGCCAGCAGTGAAGTGGGTTCAGGGTTTAATTTGGGCAATCAGCCCCAGCATTTT,CASSEVGSGFNLGNQPQHF
TRBV15,14,-,TRBJ1-2,-,TGTGCCACCAGCAGCAGGGTTATTAACTATGGCTACACCTTC,CATSSRVINYGYTF
TRBV5-6,14,-,TRBJ1-5,once,TGTGCCAGCAGCAGGCAGGGTAGCAATCAGCCCCAGCATTTT,CASSRQGSNQPQHF
TRBV2,16,TRBD1,TRBJ1-5,once,TGTGCCAGCAGTGCATCGAACAGGGGGATGGGTCAGCCCCAGCATTTT,CASSASNRGMGQPQHF
TRBV7-9,14,TRBD2,TRBJ2-3,-,TGTGCCAGCAGCTCCGGGACTAGCGCATATAGGCAGTATTTT,CASSSGTSAYRQYF
TRBV10-3,16,TRBD1,TRBJ1-1,-,TGTGCCATCAGTCTCCTCCGGGACAGGACTAACACTGAAGCTTTCTTT,CAISLLRDRTNTEAFF
TRBV25-1,14,-,TRBJ1-3,-,TGTGCCAGCAGCCCGACTATCTCTGGAAACACCATATATTTT,CASSPTISGNTIYF
TRBV20-1,13,TRBD1,TRBJ1-2,-,TGCAGTGCTACTGACAGGGCCAGTTATGGCTACACCTTC,CSATDRASYGYTF
TRBV18,15,TRBD1,TRBJ2-7,-,TGTGCCAGCTCACCGGGACAGGGCCTCTCCTACGAGCAGTACTTC,CASSPGQGLSYEQYF
TRBV4-1,16,-,TRBJ1-6,-,TGCGCCAGCAGCCAAGGCGACAGTTACTATAATTCACCCCTCCACTTT,CASSQGDSYYNSPLHF